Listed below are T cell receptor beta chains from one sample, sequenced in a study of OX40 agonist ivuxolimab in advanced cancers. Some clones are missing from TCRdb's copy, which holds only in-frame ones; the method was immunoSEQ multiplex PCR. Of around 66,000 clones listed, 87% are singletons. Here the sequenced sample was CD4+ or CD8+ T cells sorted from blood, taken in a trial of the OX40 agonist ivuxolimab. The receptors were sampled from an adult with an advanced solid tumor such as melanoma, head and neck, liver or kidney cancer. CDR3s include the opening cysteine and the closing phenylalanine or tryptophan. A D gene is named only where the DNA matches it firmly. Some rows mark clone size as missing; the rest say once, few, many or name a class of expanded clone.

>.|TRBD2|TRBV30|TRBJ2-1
CAWATSPSVNEQFF
TGTGCCTGGGCGACTAGCCCCAGCGTGAATGAGCAGTTCTTC
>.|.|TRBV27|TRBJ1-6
CASRLRDVSSPLHF
TGTGCCAGCAGACTCAGGGATGTCAGTTCACCCCTCCACTTT
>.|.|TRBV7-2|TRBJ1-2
CASSDGSSNYGYTF
TGTGCCAGCAGCGACGGGAGTTCTAACTATGGCTACACCTTC
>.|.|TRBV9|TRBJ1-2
CASRDRTAFQVYGYTF
TGTGCCAGCAGGGACCGGACAGCCTTTCAAGTCTATGGCTACACCTTC
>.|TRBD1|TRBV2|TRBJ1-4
CASSLRDRGLATNEKLFF
TGTGCCAGCTCCCTCCGGGACAGGGGACTTGCAACTAATGAAAAACTGTTTTTT
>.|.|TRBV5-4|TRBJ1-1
CASSLGGSLNTEAFF
TGTGCCAGCAGCTTAGGGGGGAGTTTGAACACTGAAGCTTTCTTT
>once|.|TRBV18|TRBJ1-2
CASSTGASGPNYGYTF
TGTGCCAGCTCGACCGGGGCGTCGGGACCTAACTATGGCTACACCTTC
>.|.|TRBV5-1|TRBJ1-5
CASSLEGGNQPQHF
TGCGCCAGCAGCTTGGAGGGAGGCAATCAGCCCCAGCATTTT
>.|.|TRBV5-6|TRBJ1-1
CASKGRLNREAFF
TGTGCCAGCAAAGGACGGCTAAACCGTGAAGCTTTCTTT
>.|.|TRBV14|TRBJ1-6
CASSQGKGGNNSPLHF
TGTGCCAGCAGCCAAGGAAAGGGGGGGAACAATTCACCCCTCCACTTT
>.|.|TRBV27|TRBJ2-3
CASSLLFWAGGTDTQYF
TGTGCCAGCAGTTTATTATTCTGGGCAGGGGGCACAGATACGCAGTATTTT
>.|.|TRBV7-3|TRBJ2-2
CASSSTPRGFAGELFF
TGTGCCAGCAGCTCTACCCCCCGCGGGTTCGCCGGGGAGCTGTTTTTT
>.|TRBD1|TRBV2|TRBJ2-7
CASRAGTDYEQYF
TGTGCCAGCAGAGCCGGGACAGACTACGAGCAGTACTTC
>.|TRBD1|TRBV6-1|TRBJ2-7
CASRDAGQGKVEQYF
TGTGCCAGCAGGGACGCGGGACAGGGTAAGGTCGAGCAGTACTTC
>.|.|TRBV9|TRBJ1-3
CASSDQHSSGNTIYF
TGTGCCAGCAGCGATCAACACAGCTCTGGAAACACCATATATTTT
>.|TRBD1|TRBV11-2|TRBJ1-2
CASSSWDRVGGYTF
TGTGCCAGCAGCTCCTGGGACAGGGTCGGTGGCTACACCTTC
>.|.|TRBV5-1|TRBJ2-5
CASSFQGPGGETQYF
TGCGCCAGCAGCTTTCAGGGACCCGGAGGAGAGACCCAGTACTTC
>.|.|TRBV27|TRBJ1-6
CASSLSGGGSPLHF
TGTGCCAGCAGTTTATCGGGGGGAGGTTCACCCCTCCACTTT